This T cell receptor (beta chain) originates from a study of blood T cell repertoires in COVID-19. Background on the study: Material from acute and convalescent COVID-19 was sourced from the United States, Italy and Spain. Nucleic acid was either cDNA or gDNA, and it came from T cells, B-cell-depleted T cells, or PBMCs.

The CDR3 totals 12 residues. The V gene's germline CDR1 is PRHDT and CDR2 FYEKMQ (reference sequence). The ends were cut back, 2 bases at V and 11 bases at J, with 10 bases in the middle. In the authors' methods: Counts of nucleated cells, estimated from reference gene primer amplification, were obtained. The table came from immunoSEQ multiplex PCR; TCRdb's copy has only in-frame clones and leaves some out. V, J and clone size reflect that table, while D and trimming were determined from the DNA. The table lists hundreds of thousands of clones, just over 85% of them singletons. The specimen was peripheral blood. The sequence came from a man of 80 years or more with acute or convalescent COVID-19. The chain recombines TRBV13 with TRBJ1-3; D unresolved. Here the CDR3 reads CASSLLSTAIYF. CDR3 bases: TGTGCCAGCAGCTTATTATCAACGGCCATATATTTT.